This section outlines one T cell receptor beta chain sequence together with its context. The data were obtained in a study of CD8 T cells in Susac syndrome. V shed 6 bases and J 1 base; nucleotides not matched to a gene: 4. CDR1 is SNHLY, CDR2 FYNNEI, per germline. This CDR3 spans 15 amino acids. An input of roughly 0.5 to 1 ug of RNA was subjected to reverse transcription using random hexamers. A single record per CDR3 protein comes from TCRdb applying MiXCR to the immunoSEQ multiplex PCR reads. This sample has hundreds of thousands of distinct CDR3 sequences, with 90% to 95% found just once. The sequencing input was CD4+ T cells from PBMCs. The genes are TRBV2 and TRBJ2-2, with 8 bases identical to TRBD1. This TCR derives from a human donor with multiple sclerosis. The CDR3 DNA sequence: TGTGCCAGCAGAGGCGGGACAGGGAACACCGGGGAGCTGTTTTTT. Amino acid sequence: CASRGGTGNTGELFF.